This T cell receptor beta chain was profiled in a study of T cell responses to AZD1222 COVID-19 vaccine. Points from the study as a whole: Clonal diversity was possibly underestimated; the donors were predominantly white British and more often female.

The data were produced by immunoSEQ multiplex PCR, yet TCRdb's version contains in-frame clones alone and is incomplete. The repertoire holds some 200,000 clones, with about 92% as singletons. With regard to this clone: Its antigen is still unknown.

The germline V gene encodes CDR1 KGHSH and CDR2 LQKENI. V was pared by 3 bases and J by 5 bases, with 11 bases between. This CDR3 has 14 residues. The sample here was peripheral blood, taken on day 0 of MenACWY control vaccination. V is TRBV18 and J is TRBJ1-5, with a weak D call TRBD1 (5 bases). The TCR sequence derives from an adult in good health. The CDR3 sequence is CASSPLDSDQPQHF. CDR3 sequence (DNA): TGTGCCAGCTCACCCTTAGACAGCGATCAGCCCCAGCATTTT.